This TCR beta chain originates from a study of CD8+ T cells in alopecia areata. Concerning this clone: Its antigen is currently unknown.

The V gene lost 0 bases and the J gene lost 1 base, with 11 bases spanning the gap. From germline, CDR1 is SGHDN and CDR2 FVKESK. The CDR3 sequence is 16 residues long. cDNA prepared by RNA extraction and subsequent reverse transcription served as the template for sequencing. This table comes from immunoSEQ multiplex PCR, and its TCRdb copy is limited to in-frame clones, with some not included. The repertoire holds about 170,000 clones, with around 58% as singletons. Whole-study results and caveats: Clonality was higher in lesional than normal scalp, especially in alopecia totalis/universalis.

Treatment in this sample: oral pan-JAK inhibitor, 5-10 mg twice daily. Alopecia areata patients had lesional scalp punch biopsies and peripheral blood taken from them. This chain connects TRBV14 to TRBJ2-3; D gene unclear. This TCR derives from a human donor with alopecia areata. The specimen comprised CD4+ T cells sorted from blood, sampled at approximately week 55, from a patient treated with tofacitinib. The CDR3 is CASSQDLRVGTDTQYF. The CDR3 nucleotides are TGTGCCAGCAGCCAAGATTTAAGGGTAGGCACAGATACGCAGTATTTT.